This T cell receptor beta chain was profiled in a study of breast tumors, draining lymph nodes, adjacent tissues. Findings of the study overall: Tumor TCR diversity was below lymph nodes but above nontumor tissue. Data only fit, rather than demonstrated, lymph node origin of most tumor T cells.

Only a few counts were recorded for this clonotype. Its antigen remains unidentified. TCRdb reanalysed the multiplex PCR reads using MiXCR and keeps one entry per CDR3 protein. The table shows tens of thousands of distinct CDR3 sequences, with roughly 19% occurring only once. This CDR3 is 12 amino acids long. V dropped 7 bases and J dropped 9 bases, with 14 bases sitting between them. Germline CDR1 reads LNHDA; CDR2 reads SQIVND (reference sequence). Axillary draining lymph nodes of breast cancer patients supplied the node samples. The sequencing sample was made of axillary lymph node tissue. The receptor's source is a female donor with breast cancer. Some clones in this sample may be carry-over from other donors' samples. The rearrangement links TRBV19 to TRBJ2-3, with D possibly matching TRBD1 (6 bases). CDR3 protein: CASNEQGSTQYF. The CDR3 region has the DNA TGTGCCAGTAATGAACAGGGATCAACGCAGTATTTT.